The 8 T cell receptor beta chains below all came from one sample that was sequenced in a study of beta chain features in type 1 diabetes (dated by TCRdb to the late 2010s). The research as a whole found: A moderate but significant shortening of TCRB CDR3 length was observed in type 1 diabetes patients in all four CD4+ subsets.

Which antigens these TCRs recognize remains unknown. The method behind the library was the immunoSEQ multiplex PCR assay. The entire amount of isolated RNA was reverse transcribed using the High Capacity cDNA Reverse Transcription Kit, so the sequenced TCRB transcripts were expressed ones. This immuneACCESS table, as held by TCRdb, lists in-frame sequences with V and J called but not all clones. Of the missing ones, under half trace to an unresolved V gene in checked studies; the others have no known cause. The sample records some 280,000 clones, 14% of which are singletons. Roughly 0.018% of the sample rests with the top ten. Sequenced material: naive CD4+ T cells from blood. The sample's cell subset or site, from its label and the paper: true naive CD4+ T cells. The receptors shown here come from a man in his thirties or forties with type 1 diabetes.

The chain couples TRBV2 to TRBJ1-6; D may be TRBD1 (6 bases). This CDR3 is 15 amino acids long. Trimming pared 3 bases from V and 14 bases from J, leaving 20 bases between. CDR1 and CDR2 from the germline V gene are SNHLY and FYNNEI. The CDR3 coding sequence is TGTGCCAGCAGTGACCGGGACATTGACTCAGCGGCCCTCCACTTT. Its protein product is CASSDRDIDSAALHF.

This chain uses TRBV18 with TRBJ1-5, with TRBD1 matching over 7 bases. With 0 bases clipped from V and 4 bases from J, the junction kept 9 bases outside the gene matches. Germline V gene data show CDR1 as KGHSH and CDR2 as LQKENI. The CDR3 loop spans 17 amino acids. The CDR3 nucleotides are TGTGCCAGCTCACCACCGGGCGGGACAGCTGCAAATCAGCCCCAGCATTTT. As protein: CASSPPGGTAANQPQHF.

This clone was counted only a few times. The CDR3 DNA reads TGTGCCAGCACCAGGAACTATGGCTACACCTTC. Translating it yields CASTRNYGYTF. V is TRBV9 and J is TRBJ1-2; D gene ambiguous. In germline, CDR1 is SGDLS, CDR2 YYNGEE. Trimming shortened V by 6 bases and J by 2 bases, and 5 bases separated the two germline ends. CDR3 size: 11 residues.

This chain joins TRBV28 and TRBJ1-2; 9 nucleotides match TRBD1. Germline CDR1 is MDHEN and CDR2 is SYDVKM. The J segment lost 7 bases and the V segment lost 1 base, leaving 1 base of the junction unmatched. The CDR3 is 13 residues long. The CDR3: CASSLSTGGGYTF. CDR3 bases: TGTGCCAGCAGTTTATCGACAGGGGGTGGCTACACCTTC.

The V and J genes are TRBV5-6 and TRBJ2-3; 13 bases map to TRBD2. Germline V CDR1 and CDR2: SGHDT, YYEEEE. The CDR3 covers 19 residues. Germline trimming cut 4 bases from V and 2 bases from J; bases unmatched to any gene: 13. CDR3 protein: CASSGTEGLAGPTTDTQYF. The CDR3, as DNA: TGTGCCAGCAGCGGAACAGAGGGACTAGCGGGACCTACCACAGATACGCAGTATTTT.

The chain joins TRBV29-1 to TRBJ1-4, with 9 bases aligning to TRBD1. The CDR3 consists of 13 residues. CDR1 and CDR2 (germline): SQVTM, ANQGSEA. The ends lost 6 bases at V and 8 bases at J; junction bases unmatched: 7. CDR3 residues: CSVRDRVNEKLFF. The DNA for the CDR3 is TGCAGCGTCCGGGACAGGGTAAACGAAAAACTGTTTTTT.

This chain links TRBV4-2 with TRBJ2-5, with D possibly being TRBD1 (6 bases). CDR3 length: 15 amino acids. The germline V gene encodes CDR1 LGHNA and CDR2 YNFKEQ. Trimming cost V 0 bases and J 5 bases, with 13 bases left between them. The CDR3 DNA follows: TGTGCCAGCAGCCAAGATCCAGTCCAGGGGGAGACCCAGTACTTC. Its protein product is CASSQDPVQGETQYF.

The genes are TRBV5-6 and TRBJ2-1; TRBD2 agrees at 8 bases. Germline V gene sequence: CDR1 SGHDT, CDR2 YYEEEE. The CDR3 extends over 15 amino acids. V shed 4 bases, J shed 2 bases, and the junction held 5 bases outside the gene matches. This CDR3 is CASSGTSGAYNEQFF. For the CDR3, the DNA is TGTGCCAGCAGCGGTACTAGCGGTGCCTACAATGAGCAGTTCTTC.